Each of the 10 T cell receptor beta chains below was sequenced from the same sample in a study of T cell changes during pregnancy in multiple sclerosis. TCRdb's table, derived via immunoSEQ multiplex PCR, lists solely in-frame clones and lacks some. This table holds more than 45,000 clones, 85% to 95% found once. The sample here was CD4+ T cells from peripheral blood mononuclear cells, taken in the first trimester of pregnancy. The receptors were gathered from a female donor with multiple sclerosis, enrolled in a pregnancy study.

The chain joins TRBV29-1 to TRBJ1-3, with D uncertain. Germline V lookup: CDR1 SQVTM, CDR2 ANQGSEA. This CDR3 spans 13 amino acids. Trimming removed 4 bases from V and 0 bases from J, with 7 bases in between. CDR3 DNA sequence: TGCAGCGTTGGGCCTAGCTCTGGAAACACCATATATTTT. Encoded protein: CSVGPSSGNTIYF. Looking up the rest from reference TRBV29-1 and TRBJ1-3 gives the full variable domain: SAVISQKPSRDICQRGTSLTIQCQVDSQVTMMFWYRQQPGQSLTLIATANQGSEATYESGFVIDKFPISRPNLTFSTLTVSNMSPEDSSIYLCSVGPSSGNTIYFGEGSWLTVV.

The chain carries TRBV19 and TRBJ1-3; 8 nucleotides match TRBD1. This CDR3 comprises 15 residues. V lost 3 bases to trimming and J lost 4 bases; unmatched junction nucleotides: 5. Germline V gene lookup returns CDR1 LNHDA and CDR2 SQIVND (reference sequence). The CDR3 DNA reads as TGTGCCAGTAGTATGGGCAGGGGGCTCGGAAACACCATATATTTT. Translation: CASSMGRGLGNTIYF.

The rearrangement links TRBV2 to TRBJ2-1; D remains ambiguous. V gave up 7 bases and J gave up 8 bases, with 15 bases separating them. CDR3 size: 13 residues. Germline CDR1 and CDR2: SNHLY and FYNNEI. DNA for the CDR3: TGTGCCAGCACTGGTGGTGGGCTCGATGAGCAGTTCTTC. Its translation: CASTGGGLDEQFF.

V and J are TRBV15 and TRBJ1-5; TRBD1 is a possible D gene (6 bases). The V gene lost 2 bases and the J gene lost 5 bases, with 7 bases spanning the gap. The germline V gene has CDR1 LNHNV and CDR2 YYDKDF (reference sequence). There are 13 residues in the CDR3. The DNA of the CDR3 is TGTGCCACCAGCAGACAGGGGTATCAGCCCCAGCATTTT. As protein: CATSRQGYQPQHF.

V gene TRBV2 combines with J gene TRBJ2-2; no definite D call. Deletions cut 3 bases from V and 7 bases from J, with 15 bases between. The length of the CDR3 is 15 residues. The germline V gene encodes CDR1 SNHLY and CDR2 FYNNEI. The CDR3 reads CASSDSGSSIGELFF. The CDR3 DNA reads as TGTGCCAGCAGTGACTCCGGGTCAAGTATCGGGGAGCTGTTTTTT.

The genes are TRBV19 and TRBJ1-2, with a weak D call TRBD1 (5 bases). The CDR3 loop spans 12 amino acids. The ends were cut back, 4 bases at V and 9 bases at J, with 12 bases in the middle. Germline CDR1 LNHDA, CDR2 SQIVND (reference sequence). CDR3 nucleotides: TGTGCCAGTAGTACCAAGGGGAACCGCTACACCTTC. It yields the protein CASSTKGNRYTF. Full variable domain (outside the CDR3, taken from reference TRBV19 and TRBJ1-2): DGGITQSPKYLFRKEGQNVTLSCEQNLNHDAMYWYRQDPGQGLRLIYYSQIVNDFQKGDIAEGYSVSREKKESFPLTVTSAQKNPTAFYLCASSTKGNRYTFGSGTRLTVV.

CDR3 residues: CASRVRESSGNTIYF. The CDR3 DNA reads as TGTGCCAGTAGGGTTCGGGAAAGCTCTGGAAACACCATATATTTT. The chain is built from TRBV19 and TRBJ1-3; D not resolved. The length of the CDR3 is 15 residues. Germline CDR1 and CDR2: LNHDA and SQIVND (reference sequence). Between the trimmed V and J ends, which lost 6 bases and 0 bases, there was a span of 12 bases.

The rearrangement uses TRBV27 and TRBJ2-2, with 7 bases lining up with TRBD2. There are 14 residues in the CDR3. V shed 6 bases, J shed 3 bases, and the junction held 4 bases outside the gene matches. The V gene's germline CDR1 is MNHEY and CDR2 SMNVEV (reference sequence). In nucleotides, the CDR3 is TGTGCCAGCAGCTCACGGGGGGACACCGGGGAGCTGTTTTTT. Translated, it gives CASSSRGDTGELFF.

The CDR3 DNA reads as TGTGCCAGCAGTTCAGAACCTATAGGCGGCCTGGGTGAAGCTTTCTTT. Residues: CASSSEPIGGLGEAFF. J is TRBJ1-1 and V is TRBV25-1; D ambiguous. Germline CDR1 and CDR2: MGHDK and SYGVNS. The V and J ends lost 5 bases and 7 bases respectively, with 23 bases between them. The CDR3 covers 16 residues.

This clone was seen more than once but under ten times. The genes are TRBV6-1 and TRBJ2-2; 7 nucleotides line up with TRBD1. The germline CDR1 and CDR2 sequences are MNHNS and SASEGT. The CDR3 runs to 16 residues. V was pared by 4 bases and J by 0 bases, with 5 bases of the junction left unmatched. CDR3 residues: CASSGVGTANTGELFF. The CDR3 coding sequence is TGTGCCAGCAGTGGGGTGGGGACAGCGAACACCGGGGAGCTGTTTTTT.